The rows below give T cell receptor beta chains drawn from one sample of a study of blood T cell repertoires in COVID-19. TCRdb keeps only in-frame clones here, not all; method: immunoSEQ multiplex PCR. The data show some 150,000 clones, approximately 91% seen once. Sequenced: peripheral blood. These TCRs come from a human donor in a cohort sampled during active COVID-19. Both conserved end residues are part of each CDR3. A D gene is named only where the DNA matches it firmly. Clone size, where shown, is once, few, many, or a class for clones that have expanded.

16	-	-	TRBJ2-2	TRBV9	CASSEGLGRDTGELFF	TGTGCCAGCAGCGAGGGGCTGGGAAGGGACACCGGGGAGCTGTTTTTT
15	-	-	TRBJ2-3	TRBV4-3	CASSQDGGEADTQYF	TGCGCCAGCAGCCAAGATGGCGGGGAGGCAGATACGCAGTATTTT
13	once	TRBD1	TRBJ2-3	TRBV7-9	CASSSGGGNTQYF	TGTGCCAGCAGCTCAGGGGGCGGGAATACGCAGTATTTT
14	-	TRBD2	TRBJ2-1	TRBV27	CASSSRLGLGEQFF	TGTGCCAGCAGTTCCCGTCTAGGACTAGGTGAGCAGTTCTTC
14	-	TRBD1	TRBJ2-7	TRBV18	CASSPGQGPYEQYF	TGTGCCAGCTCACCGGGACAGGGACCCTACGAGCAGTACTTC
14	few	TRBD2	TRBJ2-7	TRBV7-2	CASSVSGGFNEQYF	TGTGCCAGCAGCGTCAGCGGGGGATTTAACGAGCAGTACTTC
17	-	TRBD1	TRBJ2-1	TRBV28	CASSPGQGVRSYNEQFF	TGTGCCAGCAGTCCGGGACAGGGAGTGAGATCCTACAATGAGCAGTTCTTC
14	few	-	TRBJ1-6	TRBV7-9	CASSFAQGQSPLHF	TGTGCCAGCAGCTTTGCCCAGGGGCAATCACCCCTCCACTTT
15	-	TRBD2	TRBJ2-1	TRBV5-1	CASSLDGRAYNEQFF	TGCGCCAGCAGCTTGGACGGGAGGGCCTACAATGAGCAGTTCTTC
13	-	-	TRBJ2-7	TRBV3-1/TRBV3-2	CASKPYNSPEQYF	TGTGCCAGCAAGCCCTATAACAGCCCTGAGCAGTACTTC
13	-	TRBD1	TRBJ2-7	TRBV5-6	CASTFQTGDEQYF	TGTGCCAGTACCTTCCAAACAGGGGACGAGCAGTACTTC
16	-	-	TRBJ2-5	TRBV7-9	CASSLDFSGGQETQYF	TGTGCCAGCAGCTTAGACTTTAGCGGAGGACAAGAGACCCAGTACTTC
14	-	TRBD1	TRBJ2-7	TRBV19	CASSISRDRYEQYF	TGTGCCAGTAGTATTAGCCGGGACAGATACGAGCAGTACTTC
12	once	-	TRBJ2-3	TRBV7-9	CASSKLFHTQYF	TGTGCCAGCAGCAAACTATTCCATACGCAGTATTTT
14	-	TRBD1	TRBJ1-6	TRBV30	CAWSPGTGDSPLHF	TGTGCCTGGAGTCCCGGGACAGGGGATTCACCCCTCCACTTT
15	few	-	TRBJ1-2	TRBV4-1	CASSQVSISNYGYTF	TGCGCCAGCAGCCAAGTCTCCATCAGTAACTATGGCTACACCTTC
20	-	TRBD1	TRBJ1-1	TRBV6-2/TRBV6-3	CASSYGGGQEGYGLSTEAFF	TGTGCCAGCAGTTACGGAGGGGGACAGGAAGGTTACGGTTTGAGCACTGAAGCTTTCTTT
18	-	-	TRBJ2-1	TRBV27	CASSLYPPLPSSYNEQFF	TGTGCCAGCAGTTTATATCCGCCCCTTCCGAGCTCCTACAATGAGCAGTTCTTC
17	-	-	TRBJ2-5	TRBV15	CATSRGDGTWAQETQYF	TGTGCCACCAGCAGAGGGGACGGGACATGGGCCCAAGAGACCCAGTACTTC
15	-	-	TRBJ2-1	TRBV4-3	CASSQSHSSYNEQFF	TGCGCCAGCAGCCAATCCCATTCGAGTTACAATGAGCAGTTCTTC
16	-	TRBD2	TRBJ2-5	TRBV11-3	CASSSSGLAGEETQYF	TGTGCCAGCAGCTCCTCGGGACTAGCGGGGGAAGAGACCCAGTACTTC
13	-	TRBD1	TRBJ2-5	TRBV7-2	CASSSRGQETQYF	TGTGCCAGCAGCTCCAGGGGGCAAGAGACCCAGTACTTC
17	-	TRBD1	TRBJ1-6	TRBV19	CASSSGTGFSYNSPLHF	TGTGCCAGTTCGTCCGGGACAGGGTTCTCGTATAATTCACCCCTCCACTTT
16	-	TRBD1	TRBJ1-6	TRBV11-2	CASSLGGTVKGSPLHF	TGTGCCAGCAGCTTAGGGGGGACAGTTAAGGGTTCACCCCTCCACTTT
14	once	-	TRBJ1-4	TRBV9	CASSTQGTNEKLFF	TGTGCCAGCAGCACTCAGGGGACTAATGAAAAACTGTTTTTT
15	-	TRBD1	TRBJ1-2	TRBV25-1	CASSDSDRGNYGYTF	TGTGCCAGCAGTGACAGTGACAGGGGGAACTATGGCTACACCTTC
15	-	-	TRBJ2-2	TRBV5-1	CASSVDKPNTGELFF	TGCGCCAGCAGCGTGGACAAACCGAACACCGGGGAGCTGTTTTTT
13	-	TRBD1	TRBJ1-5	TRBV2	CASGTGGNQPQHF	TGTGCCAGCGGTACAGGGGGCAATCAGCCCCAGCATTTT
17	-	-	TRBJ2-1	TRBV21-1	CASSKAQTSGREGEQFF	TGTGCCAGCAGCAAAGCCCAGACTAGCGGGAGGGAGGGTGAGCAGTTCTTC
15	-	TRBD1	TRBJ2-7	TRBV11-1	CASSRAGTGTYEQYF	TGTGCCAGCAGTCGGGCCGGGACAGGCACCTACGAGCAGTACTTC
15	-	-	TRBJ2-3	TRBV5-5	CASSLRQGLTDTQYF	TGTGCCAGCAGCTTGCGGCAGGGGCTGACAGATACGCAGTATTTT
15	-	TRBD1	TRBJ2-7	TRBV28	CASSTPGTGTYEQYF	TGTGCCAGCAGTACACCCGGGACAGGGACCTACGAGCAGTACTTC
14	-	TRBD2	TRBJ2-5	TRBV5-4	CASSPGGGRETQYF	TGTGCCAGCAGCCCCGGGGGGGGGCGAGAGACCCAGTACTTC
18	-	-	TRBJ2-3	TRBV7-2	CASSLAFPGPTRPDTQYF	TGTGCCAGCAGCTTAGCGTTCCCCGGACCAACTAGGCCAGATACGCAGTATTTT
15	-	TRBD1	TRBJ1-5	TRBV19	CASRDGDRGKQPQHF	TGTGCCAGTAGGGACGGCGACAGGGGGAAGCAGCCCCAGCATTTT
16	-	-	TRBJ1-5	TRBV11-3	CASSLELQTGNQPQHF	TGTGCCAGCAGCTTAGAGCTTCAGACAGGCAATCAGCCCCAGCATTTT
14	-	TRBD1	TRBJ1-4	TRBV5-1	CASSPGTGPGKLFF	TGCGCCAGCAGCCCCGGGACAGGGCCTGGAAAACTGTTTTTT